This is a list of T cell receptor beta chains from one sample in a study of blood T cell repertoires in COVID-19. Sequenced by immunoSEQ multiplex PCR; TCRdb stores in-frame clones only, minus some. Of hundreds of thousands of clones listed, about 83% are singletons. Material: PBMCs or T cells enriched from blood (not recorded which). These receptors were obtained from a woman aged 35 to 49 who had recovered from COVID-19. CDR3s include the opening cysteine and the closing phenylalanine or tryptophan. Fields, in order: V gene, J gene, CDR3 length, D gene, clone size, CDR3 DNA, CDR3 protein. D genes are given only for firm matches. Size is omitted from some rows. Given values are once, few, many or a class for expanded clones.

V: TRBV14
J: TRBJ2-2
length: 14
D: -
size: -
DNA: TGTGCCAGCAGCCAATTCTATGGCACCGGGGAGCTGTTTTTT
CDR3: CASSQFYGTGELFF

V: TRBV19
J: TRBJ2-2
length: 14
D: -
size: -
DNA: TGTGCCAGTAGTCGACAGCCGAACACCGGGGAGCTGTTTTTT
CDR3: CASSRQPNTGELFF

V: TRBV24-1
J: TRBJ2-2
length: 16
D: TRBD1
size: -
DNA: TGTGCCACCAGTGATCAGGGGGCGCGAAACGGCGGGGAGCTGTTTTTT
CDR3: CATSDQGARNGGELFF

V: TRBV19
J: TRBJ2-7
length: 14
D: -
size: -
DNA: TGTGCCAGTAGTATGGGACCGGAGGGTTACGAGCAGTACTTC
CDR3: CASSMGPEGYEQYF

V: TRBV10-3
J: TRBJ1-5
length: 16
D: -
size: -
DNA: TGTGCCATCAGTGAGGGGGGCAGGGGAAGTAATCAGCCCCAGCATTTT
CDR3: CAISEGGRGSNQPQHF

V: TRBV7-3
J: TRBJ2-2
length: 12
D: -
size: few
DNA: TGTGCCAGCAGCTATAGAGGCGGGGAGCTGTTTTTT
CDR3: CASSYRGGELFF

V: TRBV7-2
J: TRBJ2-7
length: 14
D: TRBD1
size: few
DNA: TGTGCCAGCAGCTTAGGCCAGGGGGCTGTCGAGCAGTACTTC
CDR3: CASSLGQGAVEQYF

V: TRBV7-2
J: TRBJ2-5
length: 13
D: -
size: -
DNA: TGTGCCAGCAGCTATAGCGTCCAAGAGACCCAGTACTTC
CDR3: CASSYSVQETQYF

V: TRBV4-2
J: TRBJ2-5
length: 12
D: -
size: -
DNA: TGTGCCAGCAGCCAAGGGGGCGAGACCCAGTACTTC
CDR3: CASSQGGETQYF

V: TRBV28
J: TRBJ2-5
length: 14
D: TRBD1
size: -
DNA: TGTGCCAGCAGTTCGACAGGGGTGGAAGAGACCCAGTACTTC
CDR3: CASSSTGVEETQYF

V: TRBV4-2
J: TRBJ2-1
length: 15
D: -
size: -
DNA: TGTGCCAGCAGCCAAGTATGGGTACAGACGGATGAGCAGTTCTTC
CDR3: CASSQVWVQTDEQFF

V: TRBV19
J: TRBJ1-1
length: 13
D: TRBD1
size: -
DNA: TGTGCCTGCCGGGACAGGGGGAACACTGAAGCTTTCTTT
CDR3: CACRDRGNTEAFF

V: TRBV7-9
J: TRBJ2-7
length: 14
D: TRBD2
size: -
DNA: TGTGCCAGCAGCTTAGCCGGGACTAGCTACGAGCAGTACTTC
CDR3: CASSLAGTSYEQYF

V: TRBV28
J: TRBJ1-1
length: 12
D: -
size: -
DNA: TGTGCCGGAGGGGGGGGAGGCACTGAAGCTTTCTTT
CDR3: CAGGGGGTEAFF

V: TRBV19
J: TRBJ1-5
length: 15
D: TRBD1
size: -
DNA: TGTGCCAGTAGTATGGGGGGACAGGGCTTTCAGCCCCAGCATTTT
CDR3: CASSMGGQGFQPQHF

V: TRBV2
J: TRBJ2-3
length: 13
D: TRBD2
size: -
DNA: TGTGCCAGTCACCGGGACTACACAGATACGCAGTATTTT
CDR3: CASHRDYTDTQYF

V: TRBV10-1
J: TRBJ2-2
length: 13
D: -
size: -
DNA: TGCGCCAGCAGTCGAGACAGGACCGGGGAGCTGTTTTTT
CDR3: CASSRDRTGELFF

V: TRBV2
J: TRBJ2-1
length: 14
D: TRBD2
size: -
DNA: TGTGCCAGCAGTGCCGGGACTAGCGGAAATGAGCAGTTCTTC
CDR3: CASSAGTSGNEQFF

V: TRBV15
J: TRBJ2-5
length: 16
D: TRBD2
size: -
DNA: TGTGCCACCAGCAGAAGGACTAGCGGGAGAAAGGAGACCCAGTACTTC
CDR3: CATSRRTSGRKETQYF

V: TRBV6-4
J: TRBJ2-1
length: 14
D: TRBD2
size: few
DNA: TGTGCCAGCAGTCCTAGCGGGAACTACAATGAGCAGTTCTTC
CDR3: CASSPSGNYNEQFF

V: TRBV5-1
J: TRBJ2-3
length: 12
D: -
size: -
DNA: TGCGCCAGCAGCGAGGCGATAGATACGCAGTATTTT
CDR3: CASSEAIDTQYF

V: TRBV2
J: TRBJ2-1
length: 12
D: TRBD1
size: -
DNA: TGTGCCAGCAGGGGGACAGACCATGAGCAGTTCTTC
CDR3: CASRGTDHEQFF

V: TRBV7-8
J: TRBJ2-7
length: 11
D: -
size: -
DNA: TGTGCCAGCAGCCTAATAAACGAGCAGTACTTC
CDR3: CASSLINEQYF

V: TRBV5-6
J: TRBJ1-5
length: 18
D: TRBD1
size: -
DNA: TGTGCCAGCAGCGGCTGGACAGGGGGACGATTAAGCAATCAGCCCCAGCATTTT
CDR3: CASSGWTGGRLSNQPQHF

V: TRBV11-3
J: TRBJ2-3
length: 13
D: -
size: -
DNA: TGTGCCAGCAGCTTAGAGTCCTCAGATACGCAGTATTTT
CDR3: CASSLESSDTQYF

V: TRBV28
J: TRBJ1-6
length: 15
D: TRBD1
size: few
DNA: TGTGCCACCCGACCCTACAGGGGAGAGAATTCACCCCTCCACTTT
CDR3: CATRPYRGENSPLHF

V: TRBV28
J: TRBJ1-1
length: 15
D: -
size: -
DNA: TGTGCCAGCACCCTTGGGGGGATTATGAACACTGAAGCTTTCTTT
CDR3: CASTLGGIMNTEAFF

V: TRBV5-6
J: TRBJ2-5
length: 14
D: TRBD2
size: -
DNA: TGTGCCAGCGGGTTCGCGGGAGGGTTGGAGACCCAGTACTTC
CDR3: CASGFAGGLETQYF

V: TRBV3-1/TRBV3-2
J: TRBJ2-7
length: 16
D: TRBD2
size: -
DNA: TGTGCCAGCAGCCAAACTAGCGGGTGGCTTACCTACGAGCAGTACTTC
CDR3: CASSQTSGWLTYEQYF

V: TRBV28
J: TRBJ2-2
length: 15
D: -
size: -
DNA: TGTGCCAGCAGTTTAAGGGGTCGTATCACCGGGGAGCTGTTTTTT
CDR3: CASSLRGRITGELFF

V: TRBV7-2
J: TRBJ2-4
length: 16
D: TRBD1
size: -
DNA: TGTGCCAGCAGTTCTCGACAGGGGCGTTTCAAAAACATTCAGTACTTC
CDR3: CASSSRQGRFKNIQYF

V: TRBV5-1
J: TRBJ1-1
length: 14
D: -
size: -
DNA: TGCGCCAGCAGCTTGGAACTGGTGAACACTGAAGCTTTCTTT
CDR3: CASSLELVNTEAFF

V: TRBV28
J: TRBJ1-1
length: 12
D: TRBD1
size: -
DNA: TGTGCCAGCATGGGGAGGACAGGACGAGCTTTCTTT
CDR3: CASMGRTGRAFF

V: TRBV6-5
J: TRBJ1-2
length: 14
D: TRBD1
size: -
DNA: TGTGCCAGCAGAACCGGGACAGGGGGCGTTGGCTACACCTTC
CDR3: CASRTGTGGVGYTF

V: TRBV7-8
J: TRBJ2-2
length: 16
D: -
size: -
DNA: TGTGCCAGCAGCTTCACCGGGACTGGGACGAGAGGGGAGCTGTTTTTT
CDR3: CASSFTGTGTRGELFF

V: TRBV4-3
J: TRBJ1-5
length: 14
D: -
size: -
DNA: TGCGCCAGCAGCCAAGAGGGTGGAGATCAGCCCCAGCATTTT
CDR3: CASSQEGGDQPQHF

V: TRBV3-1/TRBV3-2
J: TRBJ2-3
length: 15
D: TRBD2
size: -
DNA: TGTGCCAGCAGCGGGACTAGCGGGAGTTTAGATACGCAGTATTTT
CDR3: CASSGTSGSLDTQYF

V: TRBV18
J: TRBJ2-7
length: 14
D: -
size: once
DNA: TGTGCCAGCTCACCACCAGGCAGGCCCTACGAGCAGTACTTC
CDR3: CASSPPGRPYEQYF

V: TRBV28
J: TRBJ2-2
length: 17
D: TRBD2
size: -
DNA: TGTGCCAGCAGTTCCTCCCATAGCGGGAGCGGAGGCGGGGAGCTGTTTTTT
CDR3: CASSSSHSGSGGGELFF

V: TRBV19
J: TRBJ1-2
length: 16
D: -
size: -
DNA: TGTGCCAGTAGTTCGACGACAGGCTCGATCCCCTATGGCTACACCTTC
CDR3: CASSSTTGSIPYGYTF

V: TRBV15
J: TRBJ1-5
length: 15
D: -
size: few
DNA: TGTGCCACCAGCAGAGATTTGGGGGCCAATCAGCCCCAGCATTTT
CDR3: CATSRDLGANQPQHF

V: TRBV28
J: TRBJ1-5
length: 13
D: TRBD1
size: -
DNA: TGTGCCAGCAGGGGACAGATAGCTCAGCCCCAGCATTTT
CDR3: CASRGQIAQPQHF

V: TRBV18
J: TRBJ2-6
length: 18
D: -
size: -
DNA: TGTGCCAGCTCACTATCCACAGGTTCTTACTCTGGGGCCAACGTCCTGACTTTC
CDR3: CASSLSTGSYSGANVLTF

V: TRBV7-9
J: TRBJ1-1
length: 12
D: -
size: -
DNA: TGTGCCAGCAGCCAATTGTACACTGAAGCTTTCTTT
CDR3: CASSQLYTEAFF

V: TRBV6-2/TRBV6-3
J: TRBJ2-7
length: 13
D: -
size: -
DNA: TGTGCCAGCAGTTACCTTTCAGTCTACGAGCAGTACTTC
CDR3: CASSYLSVYEQYF

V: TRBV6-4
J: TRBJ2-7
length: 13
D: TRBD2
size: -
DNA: TGTGCCAGCAGTCTTCCGGCGGGGGGCGAGCAGTACTTC
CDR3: CASSLPAGGEQYF

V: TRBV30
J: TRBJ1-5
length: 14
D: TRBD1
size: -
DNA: TGTGCCTGTCGACAGGGTGGGAGCAATCAGCCCCAGCATTTT
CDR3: CACRQGGSNQPQHF

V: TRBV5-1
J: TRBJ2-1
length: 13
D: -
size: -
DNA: TGCGCCAGCAGCGGGGGCCTTCTCAATGAGCAGTTCTTC
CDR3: CASSGGLLNEQFF

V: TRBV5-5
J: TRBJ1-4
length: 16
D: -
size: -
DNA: TGTGCCAGCGCCGCTCAGGCGGCTACTAGGTACGAAAAACTGTTTTTT
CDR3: CASAAQAATRYEKLFF

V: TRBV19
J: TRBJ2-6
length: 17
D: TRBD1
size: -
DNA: TGTGCCAGTAGTGTACAGGGGGCTGGGTTTGGGGCCAACGTCCTGACTTTC
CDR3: CASSVQGAGFGANVLTF

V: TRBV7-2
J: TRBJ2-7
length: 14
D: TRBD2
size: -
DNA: TGTGCCAGCAGCCCCCGCGGGAGCTCCTACGAGCAGTACTTC
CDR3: CASSPRGSSYEQYF

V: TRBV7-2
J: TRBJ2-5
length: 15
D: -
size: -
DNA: TGTGCCAGCAGCTTAGATCGCACTAGCTCAGAGACCCAGTACTTC
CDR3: CASSLDRTSSETQYF

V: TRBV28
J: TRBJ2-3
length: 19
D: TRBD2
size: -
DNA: TGTGCCAGCAGTTTATCCGTTCAGTCTAGCGGGACCACAACAGATACGCAGTATTTT
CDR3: CASSLSVQSSGTTTDTQYF

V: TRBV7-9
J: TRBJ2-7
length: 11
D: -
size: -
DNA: TGTGCCAGCAGCCCTTTCCACGAGCAGTACTTC
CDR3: CASSPFHEQYF

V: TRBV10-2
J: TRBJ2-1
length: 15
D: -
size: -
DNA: TGCGCCAGCACTGCGGGGGCTAGCGTATACAATGAGCAGTTCTTC
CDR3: CASTAGASVYNEQFF